The 8 T cell receptor beta chains presented below share a single source sample, sequenced in a study of blood T cell repertoires in COVID-19. Method: immunoSEQ multiplex PCR; TCRdb's copy keeps in-frame clones and lacks some. The repertoire holds 150,000 or so clones, with roughly four fifths as singletons. Input material: peripheral blood. The receptor set was obtained from a human donor with acute or convalescent COVID-19. The donor label of this sample is uncertain.

The rearrangement links TRBV5-1 to TRBJ1-6; 7 bases align to TRBD1. CDR3 length: 15 residues. CDR1 and CDR2 (germline): SGHRS, YFSETQ. The trim removed 4 bases at V and 11 bases at J, leaving 12 bases unmatched. CDR3 coding DNA: TGCGCCAGCAGCGACCGACAGGGCAGTTTCCCACCCCTCCACTTT. This codes for CASSDRQGSFPPLHF. Variable domain in full (rest from reference TRBV5-1 and TRBJ1-6): KAGVTQTPRYLIKTRGQQVTLSCSPISGHRSVSWYQQTPGQGLQFLFEYFSETQRNKGNFPGRFSGRQFSNSRSEMNVSTLELGDSALYLCASSDRQGSFPPLHFGNGTRLTVT.

The CDR3 region has the DNA TGTGCCAGCAGGCGGGGACAGACTTCCTACAATGAGCAGTTCTTC. It specifies CASRRGQTSYNEQFF. The chain recombines TRBV5-4 with TRBJ2-1; D might be TRBD1 (7 bases). Trimming pared 5 bases from V and 1 base from J, leaving 13 bases between. The CDR3 extends over 15 amino acids. Per germline, CDR1 SGHNT and CDR2 YYREEE (reference sequence).

The CDR3 protein is CASSLKAWGVGYTF. The CDR3 DNA is TGTGCCAGCAGCTTAAAAGCTTGGGGGGTTGGCTACACCTTC. The chain couples TRBV7-2 to TRBJ1-2, with D perhaps matching TRBD1 (5 bases). This CDR3 is built from 14 residues. Germline CDR1 and CDR2: SGHTA and FQGNSA. With 2 bases removed from V and 7 bases from J, the gap between germline ends came to 14 bases.

This chain joins TRBV5-1 and TRBJ2-7; 8 nucleotides match TRBD1. CDR3 length equals 16 residues. The ends lost 4 bases at V and 0 bases at J; junction bases unmatched: 9. From germline, CDR1 is SGHRS and CDR2 YFSETQ. The CDR3 sequence is CASSGNRDRSSYEQYF. DNA for the CDR3: TGCGCCAGCAGCGGCAATAGGGACAGGAGCTCCTACGAGCAGTACTTC.

This chain connects TRBV7-2 to TRBJ2-5; 7 bases match TRBD2. The germline V gene has CDR1 SGHTA and CDR2 FQGNSA. Trimming took 4 bases from V and 2 from J; bases not matched to a gene: 7. The CDR3 runs 15 residues. CDR3 sequence: CASSSGGMWQETQYF. CDR3 in DNA: TGTGCCAGCAGCTCGGGGGGAATGTGGCAAGAGACCCAGTACTTC.

V is TRBV19 and J is TRBJ2-6; a possible D gene is TRBD2 (6 bases). From germline, CDR1 is LNHDA and CDR2 SQIVND (reference sequence). Trimming took off 5 bases at V and 7 bases at J, with 12 bases between the two ends. The CDR3 consists of 14 residues. This CDR3 reads CASSERRGANVLTF. Here the CDR3 DNA reads TGTGCCAGTAGTGAAAGGAGGGGTGCCAACGTCCTGACTTTC.

J is TRBJ1-1 and V is TRBV6-6; 9 bases are a match to TRBD1. The germline V gene has CDR1 MNHNY and CDR2 SVGAGI (reference sequence). The CDR3 covers 14 residues. The ends lost 5 bases at V and 3 bases at J; junction bases unmatched: 4. CDR3 residues: CASSIGQGYTEAFF. CDR3 coding DNA: TGTGCCAGCAGTATTGGACAGGGGTACACTGAAGCTTTCTTT.

The chain recombines TRBV10-1 with TRBJ2-2; 7 positions match TRBD1. The CDR3 sequence is 17 residues long. CDR1 and CDR2 from the germline V gene are WNHNN and SYGVQD (reference sequence). V lost 11 bases to trimming and J lost 2 bases; unmatched junction nucleotides: 17. Written as DNA, the CDR3 is TGCGCCCTATTCCAGGGGGAGACGGGTGGTAACACCGGGGAGCTGTTTTTT. Protein sequence: CALFQGETGGNTGELFF.